The clone carrying this T cell receptor beta chain turned up a few times. Its antigen is as yet unknown. CDR3 size: 17 residues. Trimming took 5 bases from V and 3 from J; bases not matched to a gene: 11. The germline CDR1 and CDR2 sequences are MNHEY and SVGEGT. This specimen belongs to a study of T-cell memory formation after mild COVID-19. The overall study: There were largely donor-specific TCR clusters. Study-wide results and caveats: Pre-infection memory already had some responding clones, implying cross-reactive memory joined.

With constant-segment primers, 5'RACE yielded cDNA libraries of TCR alpha and TCR beta that carried sample barcodes and UMIs. One entry per CDR3 protein results from TCRdb running MiXCR on the 5' RACE reads. The sample has roughly 160,000 distinct CDR3 sequences; around a tenth are singletons. The origin of this receptor is a man between 18 and 35 years old who had mild COVID-19 (a few samples of this study predate the infection). Cell type and time point are not known. Material for sequencing was PBMCs or a T cell subset sorted from them (not recorded which). The chain carries TRBV6-2 or TRBV6-3 and TRBJ1-5; 9 nucleotides align to TRBD1. This CDR3 is CASSRTGTGIYNQPQHF. The CDR3 DNA reads TGTGCCAGCAGTCGGACCGGGACAGGGATTTACAATCAGCCCCAGCATTTT.